A single sample gave rise to the 24 T cell receptor beta chains below, sequenced in a study of identical twins. MiXCR was run by TCRdb on the 5' RACE reads, yielding one entry per CDR3 protein. The sample yields about 100,000 distinct CDR3 sequences, just under 6% seen once. Sequenced material: memory T cells sorted from blood. The receptor set was obtained from a woman aged 50 to 65 in good health.

This clonotype was observed a few times. V is TRBV27 and J is TRBJ1-1; D unresolved. Germline loops: CDR1 MNHEY, CDR2 SMNVEV (reference sequence). CDR3 length: 13 residues. V lost 6 bases and J lost 10, with 18 bases in between. CDR3 bases: TGTGCCAGCAGCACATTGGACCGTGTGTTAGCTTTCTTT. Its translation: CASSTLDRVLAFF.

This clonotype was picked up many times. CDR3 nucleotide sequence: TGTGCCAGCAGCTACCAGACTAGCCAGTTCTTC. Protein product: CASSYQTSQFF. This chain links TRBV7-9 with TRBJ2-1, with 7 bases lining up with TRBD2. J was trimmed by 13 bases and V by 4 bases; bases with no gene match: 4. Germline CDR1 SEHNR, CDR2 FQNEAQ (reference sequence). CDR3 size: 11 residues.

The rearrangement uses TRBV6-1 and TRBJ2-7, with 10 positions matching TRBD2. CDR3 size: 16 residues. Germline loops: CDR1 MNHNS, CDR2 SASEGT. V shed 2 bases and J 3 bases; nucleotides not matched to a gene: 7. Written as DNA, the CDR3 is TGTGCCAGCAGTGAACAAACACTAGCGGGACTCTACGAGCAGTACTTC. Its protein product is CASSEQTLAGLYEQYF.

This clonotype was detected ten times or more. The genes are TRBV2 and TRBJ2-7; TRBD1 is a possible D gene (6 bases). Germline V gives CDR1 SNHLY, CDR2 FYNNEI. V lost 3 bases, J lost 5 bases, and 14 bases lay in between. This CDR3 spans 14 amino acids. This chain's CDR3 is CASSDRGYLHEQYF. The CDR3 coding sequence is TGTGCCAGCAGTGATAGGGGGTACCTGCACGAGCAGTACTTC.

This clonotype was counted many times. The chain has TRBV5-1 and TRBJ2-5, with 7 positions matching TRBD1. The CDR3 contains 14 residues. The J segment lost 2 bases and the V segment lost 4 bases, leaving 5 bases of the junction unmatched. Germline V lookup: CDR1 SGHRS, CDR2 YFSETQ. DNA of the CDR3: TGCGCCAGCAGCGAACAGGGGCCACAAGAGACCCAGTACTTC. Protein: CASSEQGPQETQYF.

This clonotype came up many times. The rearrangement joins TRBV29-1 to TRBJ2-7, with TRBD1 matching 10 bases. CDR1 is SQVTM, CDR2 ANQGSEA, per germline. V trimming: 2 bases; J trimming: 5 bases; junction bases outside the gene matches: 6. The CDR3 loop spans 14 amino acids. Here the CDR3 reads CSVERTGGSNEQYF. The CDR3 nucleotides read TGCAGCGTTGAAAGGACAGGGGGTTCTAACGAGCAGTACTTC.

This clonotype was picked up a small number of times. This chain connects TRBV12-3 or TRBV12-4 to TRBJ2-1, with unresolved D. The CDR3 sequence is 15 residues long. Trimming pared 2 bases from V and 2 bases from J, leaving 10 bases between. The CDR3 bases are TGTGCCAGCAGTTTAATGCTAGTTACCTACAATGAGCAGTTCTTC. It encodes CASSLMLVTYNEQFF.

This clonotype was seen many times. The chain couples TRBV20-1 to TRBJ2-4; D possibly corresponds to TRBD1 (6 bases). The V gene's germline CDR1 is DFQATT and CDR2 SNEGSKA (reference sequence). Trimming took 1 base from V and 8 from J, leaving 9 bases between them. This CDR3 is built from 12 residues. The CDR3 DNA follows: TGCAGTGCTAGAGTACAGGGTGACATTCAGTACTTC. Amino acid sequence: CSARVQGDIQYF.

This clonotype has at least ten counts. The chain is built from TRBV7-2 and TRBJ2-5; TRBD2 matches at 11 bases. Trimming at V came to 5 bases and at J to 4 bases, leaving 6 bases not matched to a gene. The germline V gene encodes CDR1 SGHTA and CDR2 FQGNSA. The CDR3 sequence is 15 residues long. The CDR3 region is CASSPRLAGRETQYF. The CDR3 DNA sequence: TGTGCCAGCAGCCCCCGACTAGCGGGGAGAGAGACCCAGTACTTC.

This clonotype occurred many times. The V gene is TRBV7-8, the J gene TRBJ1-2; D is ambiguous. The V end lost 1 base, the J end lost 6 bases, and 6 bases lay between the germline ends. CDR3 length: 12 amino acids. Germline lookup yields CDR1 SGHVS and CDR2 FQNEAQ. The CDR3 coding sequence is TGTGCCAGCAGCTTAGTTGGGGATGGCTACACCTTC. This translates into CASSLVGDGYTF. The whole variable domain, filled in from reference TRBV7-8 and TRBJ1-2, reads GAGVSQSPRYKVAKRGQDVALRCDPISGHVSLFWYQQALGQGPEFLTYFQNEAQLDKSGLPSDRFFAERPEGSVSTLKIQRTQQEDSAVYLCASSLVGDGYTFGSGTRLTVV.

At least ten counts were recorded for this clonotype. The chain couples TRBV27 to TRBJ2-3, with 7 bases matching TRBD1. Germline lookup yields CDR1 MNHEY and CDR2 SMNVEV (reference sequence). This CDR3 comprises 13 residues. V shed 6 bases, J shed 2 bases, and the junction held 2 bases outside the gene matches. In DNA, the CDR3 is TGTGCCAGCAGCGACAGGGTCACAGATACGCAGTATTTT. This sequence encodes CASSDRVTDTQYF.

The table lists this clonotype with many counts. The rearrangement links TRBV12-3 or TRBV12-4 to TRBJ1-1, with D hard to call. Trimming took 6 bases from V and 4 from J, leaving 12 bases between them. This CDR3 contains 13 residues. This chain's CDR3 is CASSDLWGTEAFF. The CDR3, as DNA: TGTGCCAGCAGCGATCTCTGGGGCACTGAAGCTTTCTTT.

This clonotype came up many times. The rearrangement joins TRBV24-1 to TRBJ1-5; no clear D gene. CDR1 and CDR2 from the germline V gene are KGHDR and SFDVKD. The V gene lost 6 bases and the J gene lost 2 bases, with 13 bases spanning the gap. The CDR3 has 15 amino acids. The CDR3 protein is CATSTRPIGNQPQHF. In nucleotides, the CDR3 is TGTGCCACCAGTACCCGTCCAATAGGCAATCAGCCCCAGCATTTT.

This clonotype was seen ten or more times. The V gene is TRBV7-2, the J gene TRBJ2-5; TRBD2 might be the D (6 bases). The CDR3 is 13 residues long. Trimming left V 2 bases short and J 5 bases short, with 9 bases between. Germline V gene data show CDR1 as SGHTA and CDR2 as FQGNSA. CDR3 in DNA: TGTGCCAGCAGCTTAAGCCTAGCGGAGACCCAGTACTTC. It encodes CASSLSLAETQYF. Full variable domain (remainder filled in from reference TRBV7-2 and TRBJ2-5): GAGVSQSPSNKVTEKGKDVELRCDPISGHTALYWYRQSLGQGLEFLIYFQGNSAPDKSGLPSDRFSAERTGGSVSTLTIQRTQQEDSAVYLCASSLSLAETQYFGPGTRLLVL.

This clonotype was counted ten times or more. This sequence joins TRBV11-2 and TRBJ2-3, with 8 positions matching TRBD2. V was pared by 1 base and J by 3 bases, with 15 bases of the junction left unmatched. Germline V gene lookup returns CDR1 SGHAT and CDR2 FQNNGV. The CDR3 has 19 amino acids. CDR3 sequence: CASSLGGRPSGSSTDTQYF. As DNA, the CDR3 is TGTGCCAGCAGCTTAGGGGGCAGGCCGAGCGGGAGTTCGACAGATACGCAGTATTTT.

At least ten counts were recorded for this clonotype. The V and J genes are TRBV5-1 and TRBJ2-7; D tentatively reads TRBD1 or TRBD2 (5 bases each). Germline CDR1 SGHRS, CDR2 YFSETQ. The CDR3 is made up of 14 amino acids. V was shortened by 4 bases and J by 5 bases, with 16 bases between the two germline ends. The CDR3 spells CASSAGTLYDEQYF. Here the CDR3 DNA reads TGCGCCAGCAGCGCCGGGACGTTGTACGACGAGCAGTACTTC. The whole variable domain, filled in from reference TRBV5-1 and TRBJ2-7, reads KAGVTQTPRYLIKTRGQQVTLSCSPISGHRSVSWYQQTPGQGLQFLFEYFSETQRNKGNFPGRFSGRQFSNSRSEMNVSTLELGDSALYLCASSAGTLYDEQYFGPGTRLTVT.

The table lists this clonotype with many counts. V is TRBV7-2 and J is TRBJ1-1; weak D call: TRBD1 (6 bases). The length of the CDR3 is 14 residues. Germline V gene lookup returns CDR1 SGHTA and CDR2 FQGNSA. V was shortened by 5 bases and J by 2 bases, with 12 bases between the two germline ends. CDR3 DNA sequence: TGTGCCAGCAGCATACAGGGCCGAAACACTGAAGCTTTCTTT. It yields the protein CASSIQGRNTEAFF.

A single count supports this clonotype. The chain couples TRBV6-1 to TRBJ1-5, with a tentative D call TRBD1 (6 bases). V dropped 6 bases and J dropped 7 bases, with 22 bases sitting between them. The CDR3 is 16 residues long. The germline V gene has CDR1 MNHNS and CDR2 SASEGT. CDR3 in amino acids: CASRQEPGPQGQPQHF. CDR3 coding DNA: TGTGCCAGCAGACAAGAACCGGGGCCCCAGGGGCAGCCCCAGCATTTT.

This clonotype was picked up many times. The chain recombines TRBV5-1 with TRBJ2-5, with D perhaps matching TRBD1 (5 bases). The CDR3 runs to 18 residues. The V gene's germline CDR1 is SGHRS and CDR2 YFSETQ. Deletions cut 1 base from V and 1 base from J, with 20 bases between. The chain's CDR3 is CASSLFRSRGQGQETQYF. The CDR3 nucleotides read TGCGCCAGCAGCTTGTTCCGGTCTCGTGGGCAGGGCCAAGAGACCCAGTACTTC.

The rearrangement uses TRBV21-1 and TRBJ2-7; the tabulated D call, TRBD2, remains unverified against the DNA. TRBV21-1 is a pseudogene locus. This CDR3 comprises 10 residues. For the CDR3, the DNA is TGTGCCAGCGCCGGGCGGGAGGGACGCGTC. Translating gives CASAGREGRV.

The chain has TRBV10-3 and TRBJ2-1; 8 nucleotides agree with TRBD1. The CDR3 runs to 10 residues. Germline V gene lookup returns CDR1 ENHRY and CDR2 SYGVKD. Unmatched junction bases numbered 4, after V lost 11 bases and J lost 10 bases. CDR3 sequence: CASGQGEQFF. The CDR3 DNA follows: TGTGCCTCCGGACAGGGCGAGCAGTTCTTC.

J is TRBJ1-1 and V is TRBV5-1; the D gene is possibly TRBD1 (6 bases). Trimming left V 0 bases short and J 1 base short, with 16 bases between. This CDR3 is built from 17 residues. CDR1 SGHRS and CDR2 YFSETQ come from the germline V gene. The CDR3 region is CASSLGSVGHRNTEAFF. The CDR3 coding sequence is TGCGCCAGCAGCTTGGGGTCCGTGGGACATCGGAACACTGAAGCTTTCTTT.

This clonotype showed up many times. J is TRBJ1-1 and V is TRBV20-1; D call uncertain. Germline V CDR1 and CDR2: DFQATT, SNEGSKA (reference sequence). The CDR3 runs 13 residues. V lost 5 bases, J lost 1 base, and 11 bases lay in between. The CDR3 bases are TGCAGTGCTCCTCGGATTCCGAACACTGAAGCTTTCTTT. Protein sequence: CSAPRIPNTEAFF.

In its sample, this clonotype was seen many times. The DNA of the CDR3 is TGCGCCAGCAGCGGACAGGGGACAGATACGCAGTATTTT. Its translation: CASSGQGTDTQYF. The genes are TRBV10-2 and TRBJ2-3; 9 nucleotides match TRBD1. The V gene's germline CDR1 is WSHSY and CDR2 SAAADI. CDR3 length: 13 amino acids. The V and J ends lost 6 bases and 3 bases, in that order; junction bases with no gene match: 1.